The clone carrying this TCR beta chain was counted between two and nine times. The antigen is undetermined. Treatment defined: randomized to nivolumab then ipilimumab (arm A) or the reverse (arm B). Using immunoSEQ multiplex PCR, the repertoire was profiled, and TCRdb retains in-frame clones only, with some absent. The table includes about 580 clones, under 25% detected once. The sample comes from a study of sequential checkpoint blockade in melanoma. Study-wide background: 75 to 95 pretreatment tumor DNA samples were TCRβ immunosequenced. Twenty-two patients had matched tumor biopsies before treatment and at week 13 after nivolumab or ipilimumab alone. Points from the study as a whole: Patients with week-13 increases in T-cell fraction and clonality benefited about 30 times more often.

The CDR3 extends over 15 amino acids. The trim removed 3 bases at V and 3 bases at J, leaving 7 bases unmatched. The V gene's germline CDR1 is KGHSH and CDR2 LQKENI. The source of this sequence is a human donor with melanoma. This chain connects TRBV18 to TRBJ2-7, with 8 bases aligning to TRBD1. The sample here was tumor tissue (inferred from file names), taken from a patient given nivolumab and ipilimumab in sequence. The CDR3 reads CASSPPTGVVYEQYF. The DNA for the CDR3 is TGTGCCAGCTCACCCCCGACAGGGGTCGTCTACGAGCAGTACTTC.